This TCR beta chain emerged from a study of response to subunit inactivated influenza vaccine. Broader study findings: Few additional T cells are recruited per seasonal influenza vaccination, authors suggested.

Each CDR3 protein gets one entry after TCRdb re-called the RT-PCR reads with MiXCR. The sample shows over 800,000 distinct CDR3 sequences, about 20% of them seen only once. The CDR3 has 14 amino acids. The V gene's germline CDR1 is SQVTM and CDR2 ANQGSEA. Deletions cut 5 bases from V and 1 base from J, with 14 bases between. On this clonotype itself: Its matching antigen is unknown.

V gene TRBV29-1 combines with J gene TRBJ2-5, with a tentative D call TRBD1 (6 bases). This specimen was PBMCs from blood, taken 5 to 6 days after vaccination. The source is a man aged 45-65 years who received an inactivated influenza vaccine. The CDR3 protein is CSVRQGPVQETQYF. The CDR3 DNA reads as TGCAGCGTTCGTCAGGGGCCCGTCCAAGAGACCCAGTACTTC.